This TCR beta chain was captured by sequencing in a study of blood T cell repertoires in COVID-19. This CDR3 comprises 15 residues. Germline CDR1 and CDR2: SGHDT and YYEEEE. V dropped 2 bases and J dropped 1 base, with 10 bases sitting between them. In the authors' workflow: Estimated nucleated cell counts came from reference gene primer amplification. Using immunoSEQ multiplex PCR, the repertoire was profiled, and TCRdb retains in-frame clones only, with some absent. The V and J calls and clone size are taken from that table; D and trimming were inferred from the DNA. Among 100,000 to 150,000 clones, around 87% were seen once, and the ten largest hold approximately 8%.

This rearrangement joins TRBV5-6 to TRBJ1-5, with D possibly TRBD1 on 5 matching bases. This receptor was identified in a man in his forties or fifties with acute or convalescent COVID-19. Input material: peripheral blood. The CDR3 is CASSFSGWSNQPQHF. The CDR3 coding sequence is TGTGCCAGCAGCTTCTCAGGGTGGAGCAATCAGCCCCAGCATTTT.